This T cell receptor (beta chain) was captured by sequencing in a study of CD8 T cells in Susac syndrome. There are 12 residues in the CDR3. Per the germline V gene, CDR1 is SEHNR and CDR2 is FQNEAQ (reference sequence). Trimming left V 0 bases short and J 3 bases short, with 2 bases between. A quantity of 0.5 to 1 ug RNA underwent reverse transcription using random hexamers. A single record per CDR3 protein comes from TCRdb applying MiXCR to the immunoSEQ multiplex PCR reads. The data show 400,000 or so distinct CDR3 sequences, around 85% seen once. TCR beta was sequenced from blood CD8+ and CD4+ T cells.

The J gene is TRBJ1-1, the V gene TRBV7-9; D gene uncertain. Sequencing input: CD8+ T cells from PBMCs. This TCR was recovered from a human donor with multiple sclerosis. For the CDR3, the DNA is TGTGCCAGCAGCTTAGCTTACACTGAAGCTTTCTTT. It is translated as CASSLAYTEAFF. Full variable domain (rest looked up from reference TRBV7-9 and TRBJ1-1): DTGVSQNPRHKITKRGQNVTFRCDPISEHNRLYWYRQTLGQGPEFLTYFQNEAQLEKSRLLSDRFSAERPKGSFSTLEIQRTEQGDSAMYLCASSLAYTEAFFGQGTRLTVV.